Included here is one TCR beta chain sequence, with context. Its antigen is undetermined. This sample is drawn from a study of cytomegalovirus exposure and HLA in healthy donors. Libraries were prepared by immunoSEQ multiplex PCR; TCRdb keeps only in-frame clonotypes and omits some of them. The sample records about 54,000 clones, about nine tenths being singletons. Trimming cost V 8 bases and J 2 bases; bases outside gene matches: 1. This CDR3 comprises 14 residues. Germline V gives CDR1 MNHNS, CDR2 SASEGT. Regarding the study as a whole: In vitro testing confirmed a few CMV-associated chains as specific for CMV antigens.

From the roughly 110-subject validation cohort, which was separate from the roughly 700-subject first cohort, the donors were drawn. J is TRBJ2-2 and V is TRBV6-1; the match to TRBD2 covers 11 bases. The sample consisted of PBMCs. This TCR derives from a woman under 30 in good health and CMV-seropositive. The CDR3 spells CASGTSGNTGELFF. For the CDR3, the DNA is TGTGCCAGCGGGACTAGCGGCAACACCGGGGAGCTGTTTTTT.